These 13 T cell receptor beta chains were sequenced from one sample in a study of shared clonotypes between healthy human individuals. The protocol was immunoSEQ multiplex PCR, while the TCRdb copy is restricted to in-frame clones and leaves out a portion. The top ten hold around 1.6% of the sample, which has roughly 760,000 clones, about 74% seen once. Sequencing was performed on memory CD4+ T cells sorted from blood. Subset meaning: CD45RA-negative fraction. The receptors originated from a woman in her 30s in good health.

The chain combines TRBV5-1 with TRBJ2-3; 7 nucleotides match TRBD1. Per germline, CDR1 SGHRS and CDR2 YFSETQ. V was clipped by 4 bases and J by 4 bases; unmatched bases: 3. The CDR3 loop spans 13 amino acids. CDR3 loop: CASSPTGADTQYF. In DNA form, the CDR3 reads TGCGCCAGCAGCCCCACAGGGGCAGATACGCAGTATTTT.

The V call is TRBV2, the J call TRBJ2-1; 11 bases line up with TRBD2. This CDR3 contains 15 residues. V dropped 1 base and J dropped 4; count of bases not matched to a gene: 0. The germline V gene has CDR1 SNHLY and CDR2 FYNNEI. The CDR3 spells CASSEGLAGYNEQFF. In nucleotides, the CDR3 is TGTGCCAGCAGTGAAGGACTAGCGGGATACAATGAGCAGTTCTTC.

The chain couples TRBV28 to TRBJ1-2; unclear D gene. Trimming removed 5 bases from V and 4 bases from J, with 5 bases in between. In germline, CDR1 is MDHEN, CDR2 SYDVKM. The CDR3 loop spans 11 amino acids. Here the CDR3 DNA reads TGTGCCAGCAGTCCCAGCTATGGCTACACCTTC. This codes for CASSPSYGYTF.

This clone was counted at least ten times. The chain's CDR3 is CASSSRTGSYEQYF. As DNA, the CDR3 is TGTGCCAGCAGCTCCAGGACAGGCTCCTACGAGCAGTACTTC. V gene TRBV7-9 combines with J gene TRBJ2-7; 7 bases match TRBD1. The CDR3 has 14 residues. Trimming cost V 4 bases and J 0 bases; bases outside gene matches: 3. Germline V gives CDR1 SEHNR, CDR2 FQNEAQ (reference sequence).

V gene TRBV18 combines with J gene TRBJ2-1; D assignment may be TRBD1 or TRBD2 (9 bases each). V was trimmed by 2 bases and J by 9 bases, leaving 26 bases between them. The CDR3 loop spans 18 amino acids. Germline CDR1 reads KGHSH; CDR2 reads LQKENI. CDR3 amino acids: CASSPGQGLSGRQGEQFF. CDR3 bases: TGTGCCAGCTCACCAGGACAGGGGCTGAGCGGGAGGCAAGGTGAGCAGTTCTTC.

CDR3 residues: CASRGVGTEAFF. For the CDR3, the DNA is TGTGCCAGCAGAGGGGTTGGCACTGAAGCTTTCTTT. V usage is TRBV28 and J usage is TRBJ1-1; tentatively, D is TRBD1 (5 bases). The CDR3 is 12 residues long. Germline V gives CDR1 MDHEN, CDR2 SYDVKM. Trimming cost V 6 bases and J 4 bases, with 9 bases left between them.

V usage is TRBV28 and J usage is TRBJ1-4; no definite D call. Trimming shortened V by 5 bases and J by 3 bases, and 4 bases separated the two germline ends. The CDR3 is made up of 12 amino acids. CDR1 and CDR2 from the germline V gene are MDHEN and SYDVKM. The CDR3 here is CASSPPNEKLFF. Written as DNA, the CDR3 is TGTGCCAGCAGTCCCCCTAATGAAAAACTGTTTTTT.

The V gene is TRBV6-1, the J gene TRBJ2-7; D gene uncertain. CDR1 and CDR2 from the germline V gene are MNHNS and SASEGT. Trimming shortened V by 6 bases and J by 0 bases, and 9 bases separated the two germline ends. This CDR3 region has 13 residues. The CDR3 nucleotides read TGTGCCAGCAGACCCGACCACTCCTACGAGCAGTACTTC. Its protein product is CASRPDHSYEQYF.

This clone has a handful of counts. This rearrangement joins TRBV28 to TRBJ2-6, with 7 positions matching TRBD1. The CDR3 sequence is 16 residues long. With V trimmed by 6 bases and J by 3 bases, 8 bases remained unmatched. The V gene's germline CDR1 is MDHEN and CDR2 SYDVKM. The CDR3 coding sequence is TGTGCCAGCAGGCGACAGGGATGGGGTGGGGCCAACGTCCTGACTTTC. It yields the protein CASRRQGWGGANVLTF. The full variable domain, in which reference TRBV28 and TRBJ2-6 provide the parts outside the CDR3, is DVKVTQSSRYLVKRTGEKVFLECVQDMDHENMFWYRQDPGLGLRLIYFSYDVKMKEKGDIPEGYSVSREKKERFSLILESASTNQTSMYLCASRRQGWGGANVLTFGAGSRLTVL.

The chain carries TRBV9 and TRBJ2-2; D gene uncertain. V was pared by 3 bases and J by 4 bases, with 13 bases between. Per germline, CDR1 SGDLS and CDR2 YYNGEE. The CDR3 extends over 15 amino acids. The CDR3 loop is CASSASVVGTGELFF. The CDR3 DNA reads as TGTGCCAGCAGCGCCTCGGTCGTTGGCACCGGGGAGCTGTTTTTT.

This clone is a singleton in its sample. This sequence joins TRBV29-1 and TRBJ1-1, with D possibly TRBD1 on 6 matching bases. Germline V gene data show CDR1 as SQVTM and CDR2 as ANQGSEA. There are 14 residues in the CDR3. Trimming shortened V by 3 bases and J by 0 bases, and 11 bases separated the two germline ends. The CDR3 bases are TGCAGCGTTGATTTATCAGGGGTGAACACTGAAGCTTTCTTT. This encodes CSVDLSGVNTEAFF.

The rearrangement links TRBV11-2 to TRBJ1-1; D may be TRBD1 (6 bases). The V gene lost 5 bases and the J gene lost 5 bases, with 12 bases spanning the gap. CDR1 SGHAT and CDR2 FQNNGV come from the germline V gene. The CDR3 is made up of 13 amino acids. CDR3 in DNA: TGTGCCAGCAGCCCACAGGGTTTAACTGAAGCTTTCTTT. This gives the protein CASSPQGLTEAFF.

This clone has at least ten counts. V gene TRBV29-1 combines with J gene TRBJ2-7; TRBD1 aligns across 8 bases. V lost 0 bases to trimming and J lost 0 bases; unmatched junction nucleotides: 7. The CDR3 has 16 residues. Germline assignment: CDR1 SQVTM and CDR2 ANQGSEA. For the CDR3, the DNA is TGCAGCGTTGAAGATTGGGGCACAGGGGGCTCCTACGAGCAGTACTTC. This sequence encodes CSVEDWGTGGSYEQYF.